Following are 19 T cell receptor beta chains from one sample sequenced in a study of cytomegalovirus exposure and HLA in healthy donors. Both 60 Vbeta primers and 13 Jbeta primers went into the PCR. TCRdb's table, derived via immunoSEQ multiplex PCR, lists solely in-frame clones and lacks some. The table includes 110,000 to 150,000 clones, roughly 80% detected once. The material sequenced was PBMCs. These receptors were taken from a middle-aged woman in good health and CMV-seropositive.

The chain carries TRBV7-9 and TRBJ2-3; 8 nucleotides align to TRBD2. The junction had 16 bases not matched to a gene; V was cut back by 5 bases and J by 6 bases. Germline CDR1 reads SEHNR; CDR2 reads FQNEAQ (reference sequence). The CDR3 totals 17 residues. The CDR3 spells CASSPRSLAGGRDTQYF. The CDR3, as DNA: TGTGCCAGCAGCCCCCGTTCTCTGGCGGGAGGACGGGATACGCAGTATTTT.

There are a few counts of this clone. V gene TRBV5-4 combines with J gene TRBJ1-1, with D unresolved. Germline values: CDR1 SGHNT, CDR2 YYREEE (reference sequence). The V and J ends lost 1 base and 0 bases respectively, with 4 bases between them. This CDR3 region has 13 residues. CDR3 loop: CASSLTLNTEAFF. The CDR3 DNA reads TGTGCCAGCAGCTTGACACTGAACACTGAAGCTTTCTTT.

This clone showed up just a few times. DNA for the CDR3: TGTGCCAGCAGTGAAAGTAACAGGGCGTCCCAGTACTTC. It codes for CASSESNRASQYF. The chain employs TRBV2 and TRBJ2-5, with D tentatively TRBD1 (6 bases). The CDR3 is 13 residues long. Trimming shortened V by 2 bases and J by 9 bases, and 13 bases separated the two germline ends. Germline lookup yields CDR1 SNHLY and CDR2 FYNNEI.

The chain combines TRBV18 with TRBJ1-1; D unresolved. The CDR3 is 13 amino acids. Germline V gives CDR1 KGHSH, CDR2 LQKENI. V dropped 3 bases and J dropped 5 bases, with 10 bases sitting between them. The CDR3 nucleotides are TGTGCCAGCTCACCGGCTCGGGGTACTGAAGCTTTCTTT. Protein product: CASSPARGTEAFF. Drawing the rest from reference TRBV18 and TRBJ1-1, the complete variable domain is NAGVMQNPRHLVRRRGQEARLRCSPMKGHSHVYWYRQLPEEGLKFMVYLQKENIIDESGMPKERFSAEFPKEGPSILRIQQVVRGDSAAYFCASSPARGTEAFFGQGTRLTVV.

The rearrangement joins TRBV5-6 to TRBJ2-7; the D gene is possibly TRBD1 (5 bases). Germline CDR1 is SGHDT and CDR2 is YYEEEE. There are 12 residues in the CDR3. V lost 3 bases, J lost 6 bases, and 10 bases lay in between. CDR3: CASSSRRVEQYF. CDR3 coding DNA: TGTGCCAGCAGCTCCCGCAGGGTCGAGCAGTACTTC.

This clone was seen more than once but under ten times. The chain employs TRBV7-9 and TRBJ2-1; D is perhaps TRBD2 (6 bases). There are 15 residues in the CDR3. Germline V gives CDR1 SEHNR, CDR2 FQNEAQ (reference sequence). Trimming stripped 0 bases from V and 7 bases from J, with 13 bases between. Here the CDR3 DNA reads TGTGCCAGCAGCTTAGCGAAGGACTATCAAAATGAGCAGTTCTTC. Amino acid sequence: CASSLAKDYQNEQFF.

V is TRBV14 and J is TRBJ2-2; 7 nucleotides match TRBD1. The germline V gene encodes CDR1 SGHDN and CDR2 FVKESK. CDR3 size: 18 residues. V lost 6 bases, J lost 4 bases, and 17 bases stayed unmatched. CDR3 residues: CASSPGGTLAWGTGELFF. The CDR3 DNA sequence: TGTGCCAGCAGTCCAGGGGGTACCCTGGCCTGGGGCACCGGGGAGCTGTTTTTT.

The J gene is TRBJ2-1, the V gene TRBV11-3; D not resolved. Between the trimmed V and J ends, which lost 5 bases and 7 bases, there was a span of 15 bases. The germline gives CDR1 SGHNT, CDR2 YENEEA. This CDR3 region has 14 residues. The CDR3 DNA sequence: TGTGCCAGCAGCGACCAAAGTTCCGGGAATGAGCAGTTCTTC. It codes for CASSDQSSGNEQFF. The variable domain in full, completed from reference TRBV11-3 and TRBJ2-1, reads EAGVVQSPRYKIIEKKQPVAFWCNPISGHNTLYWYLQNLGQGPELLIRYENEEAVDDSQLPKDRFSAERLKGVDSTLKIQPAELGDSAVYLCASSDQSSGNEQFFGPGTRLTVL.

CDR3 in DNA: TGTGCCAGCGCCCTCGCTAGAACTGATACGCAGTATTTT. This sequence encodes CASALARTDTQYF. The genes are TRBV6-1 and TRBJ2-3; D call uncertain. V dropped 8 bases and J dropped 6 bases, with 15 bases sitting between them. The CDR3 extends over 13 amino acids. CDR1 and CDR2 from the germline V gene are MNHNS and SASEGT.

This clone was observed once. V and J are TRBV4-3 and TRBJ2-5; possibly TRBD2 for D (6 bases). This CDR3 has 16 amino acids. The germline CDR1 and CDR2 sequences are LGHNA and YSLEER. With 1 base removed from V and 0 bases from J, the gap between germline ends came to 12 bases. The CDR3 protein is CASSQGKGGDQETQYF. For the CDR3, the DNA is TGCGCCAGCAGCCAAGGAAAAGGCGGGGACCAAGAGACCCAGTACTTC.

CDR3 sequence reads: CARYPWAEKEGDTEAFF. CDR3 in DNA: TGTGCCAGGTATCCTTGGGCCGAAAAAGAAGGGGACACTGAAGCTTTCTTT. The V gene is TRBV21-1, the J gene TRBJ1-1; TRBD1 was called by the table and not checked on the DNA. TRBV21-1 is a recognized pseudogene. This CDR3 contains 17 residues.

The chain uses TRBV6-4 and TRBJ2-3, with TRBD2 matching over 11 bases. The germline V gene has CDR1 MRHNA and CDR2 SNTAGT. V trimming: 4 bases; J trimming: 1 base; junction bases outside the gene matches: 1. CDR3 size: 15 residues. CDR3 in amino acids: CASSASGGRTDTQYF. CDR3 coding DNA: TGTGCCAGCAGTGCTAGCGGGGGGCGCACAGATACGCAGTATTTT.

In regard to this clone: At one of its ends the junction is not consistent with the germline gene, which may arise from a read error. The V and J genes are TRBV7-9 and TRBJ1-3; TRBD1 might be the D (6 bases). Per the germline V gene, CDR1 is SEHNR and CDR2 is FQNEAQ (reference sequence). This CDR3 is 16 amino acids long. The chain's CDR3 is CASSSNDRRTRNTTYF. In DNA form, the CDR3 reads TGTGCCAGCAGCTCGAATGACAGGAGAACACGAAACACCACATATTTT.

V and J are TRBV28 and TRBJ2-6; the match to TRBD1 covers 9 bases. The CDR3 is 19 amino acids. Germline V gene lookup returns CDR1 MDHEN and CDR2 SYDVKM. The V gene end was trimmed by 6 bases and the J gene end by 0 bases; junction bases not matched to a gene: 12. This CDR3 is CASRSVDDRGDSGANVLTF. The CDR3 coding sequence is TGTGCCAGCAGATCAGTAGACGACAGGGGGGACTCTGGGGCCAACGTCCTGACTTTC.

This chain uses TRBV21-1 with TRBJ2-2; TRBD1, as called in the table, went unchecked against the DNA. TRBV21-1 is shown as a pseudogene. The CDR3 is 17 amino acids. CDR3 sequence reads: CASSPRAGERFSGELFF. CDR3 DNA sequence: TGTGCCAGCAGCCCCCGGGCAGGGGAAAGGTTCTCCGGGGAGCTGTTTTTT.

The sample holds a few counts of this clone. V gene TRBV30 combines with J gene TRBJ1-1; D unresolved. Germline V gives CDR1 GTSNPN, CDR2 SVGIG (reference sequence). The V end lost 2 bases, the J end lost 6 bases, and 13 bases lay between the germline ends. The CDR3 totals 13 residues. CDR3 in amino acids: CAWSIVAGAEAFF. CDR3 nucleotide sequence: TGTGCCTGGAGTATAGTGGCGGGCGCTGAAGCTTTCTTT.

V usage is TRBV2 and J usage is TRBJ1-2, with D maybe TRBD1 (6 bases). V was clipped by 11 bases and J by 0 bases, with 16 bases between them. The CDR3 extends over 14 amino acids. The germline V gene encodes CDR1 SNHLY and CDR2 FYNNEI. The CDR3 region is CAEEGGMANYGYTF. The CDR3, as DNA: TGTGCCGAAGAGGGGGGGATGGCTAACTATGGCTACACCTTC.

This clone was observed once. The chain has TRBV6-1 and TRBJ2-7; tentative D call: TRBD2 (6 bases). Germline V lookup: CDR1 MNHNS, CDR2 SASEGT. V shed 10 bases and J shed 2 bases, with 12 bases lying between them. This CDR3 region has 12 residues. The CDR3: CATSGVTYEQYF. The DNA of the CDR3 is TGTGCCACCTCGGGGGTGACCTACGAGCAGTACTTC.

The chain links TRBV19 to TRBJ1-1, with D perhaps matching TRBD1 (5 bases). This CDR3 is built from 15 residues. CDR1 and CDR2 (germline): LNHDA, SQIVND (reference sequence). V was shortened by 5 bases and J by 5 bases, with 18 bases between the two germline ends. CDR3 nucleotides: TGTGCCAGTAGTCCAGACGACAGCTTGTGGACTGAAGCTTTCTTT. It is translated as CASSPDDSLWTEAFF.